This T cell receptor beta chain was documented in a study of regulatory T cells in long-lasting Graves disease. Study-wide points: Persistent disease showed a preference for TRBV28, TRBJ1-2 and TRBJ2-5. Persistent Graves' patients showed less TCR diversity than newly diagnosed ones.

Noted time point: persistent/refractory GD, antithyroid drugs over 5 years with positive TRAb. Isolated PBMC RNA provided the starting material for the TCR library. Losses at the gene ends were 2 bases for V and 2 bases for J; bases not matched to a gene: 7. Per the germline V gene, CDR1 is SGHRS and CDR2 is YFSETQ. CDR3 size: 16 residues. The TCR beta library used iRepertoire HTBI primers with Arm-PCR amplification of CDR3. TCRdb used MiXCR to reprocess the multiplex PCR reads, holding one entry per CDR3 protein. This sample has about 470,000 distinct CDR3 sequences; around 21% occur once, and the top ten carry about 7.8%. This clonotype was observed at least ten times. Its matching antigen is unknown.

The receptor was derived from a female donor with Graves disease. Sequencing was performed on peripheral blood mononuclear cells (PBMCs), taken when the disease was refractory, from a patient treated with antithyroid drugs. The chain uses TRBV5-1 and TRBJ1-1; 9 bases are shared with TRBD1. CDR3 nucleotide sequence: TGCGCCAGCAGCTTTACAGGGGGCGCATACAACACTGAAGCTTTCTTT. This sequence encodes CASSFTGGAYNTEAFF.